A single sample gave rise to the 10 T cell receptor beta chains below, sequenced in a study of T-cell memory formation after mild COVID-19. MiXCR was run by TCRdb on the 5' RACE reads, yielding one entry per CDR3 protein. This table holds fewer than 650,000 distinct CDR3 sequences, 17% found once. The specimen was PBMCs or a T cell subset sorted from them (not recorded which). These receptors came from an adult woman who had mild COVID-19 (a few samples of this study predate the infection). Cell type and time point are not known.

This clonotype was detected only a few times. The V gene is TRBV10-3, the J gene TRBJ2-5; 9 bases match TRBD2. J gave up 2 bases and V 11 bases, and 6 bases lay outside the gene matches. This CDR3 spans 13 amino acids. The germline CDR1 and CDR2 sequences are ENHRY and SYGVKD. The CDR3 loop is CAAGGTEQETQYF. The CDR3, as DNA: TGTGCCGCGGGAGGGACAGAACAAGAGACCCAGTACTTC.

This clonotype has a handful of counts. The chain joins TRBV7-9 to TRBJ2-7, with D unclear. CDR3 length: 15 amino acids. The germline V gene has CDR1 SEHNR and CDR2 FQNEAQ (reference sequence). V dropped 5 bases and J dropped 7 bases, with 21 bases sitting between them. The DNA of the CDR3 is TGTGCCAGCAGCCCGAGGACGGAATCCCTCGGGGAGCAGTACTTC. It is translated as CASSPRTESLGEQYF.

There are a few counts of this clonotype. The genes are TRBV27 and TRBJ2-3; 12 nucleotides agree with TRBD2. After removal of 4 bases from V and 4 bases from J, the junction contained 6 bases not matched to a gene. Germline CDR1 MNHEY, CDR2 SMNVEV (reference sequence). The CDR3 has 16 amino acids. Here the CDR3 reads CASSSLLAGGADTQYF. Here the CDR3 DNA reads TGTGCCAGCAGTTCCCTACTAGCGGGGGGAGCAGATACGCAGTATTTT.

The chain recombines TRBV18 with TRBJ2-5; D gene ambiguous. Deletions cut 1 base from V and 2 bases from J, with 8 bases between. This CDR3 spans 14 amino acids. CDR1 KGHSH and CDR2 LQKENI come from the germline V gene. CDR3 protein: CASSPRYSQETQYF. In nucleotides, the CDR3 is TGTGCCAGCTCACCACGTTATAGTCAAGAGACCCAGTACTTC.

This clonotype was recorded a few times. The chain combines TRBV23-1 with TRBJ2-4; D gene uncertain. TRBV23-1 qualifies as an ORF whose function is uncertain. This CDR3 comprises 12 residues. Trimming took 4 bases from V and 3 from J, leaving 4 bases between them. In DNA, the CDR3 is TGCGCCAGCAGTCTCGGCAAAAACATTCAGTACTTC. As protein: CASSLGKNIQYF.

This clonotype came up a few times. The rearrangement links TRBV12-3 or TRBV12-4 to TRBJ1-3; D unclear. Deletions cut 7 bases from V and 1 base from J, with 14 bases between. CDR3 length: 15 residues. The CDR3 sequence: CASKQRGLSGNTIYF. The CDR3 DNA follows: TGTGCCAGCAAACAACGAGGGTTATCTGGAAACACCATATATTTT.

To note about this clonotype: Relative to the germline gene, one junction end is altered; a read error may explain this. The J gene is TRBJ2-1, the V gene TRBV7-7; 12 nucleotides match TRBD2. CDR3 length equals 16 residues. Germline CDR1 SSHAT, CDR2 FNYEAQ (reference sequence). CDR3 amino acids: CASSPTSGRPVNEQFF. The CDR3 DNA sequence: TGTGCTAGCAGTCCAACTAGCGGGAGGCCGGTCAATGAGCAGTTCTTC.

V usage is TRBV29-1 and J usage is TRBJ1-2, with 7 bases lining up with TRBD1. In germline, CDR1 is SQVTM, CDR2 ANQGSEA. The V gene end was trimmed by 3 bases and the J gene end by 3 bases; junction bases not matched to a gene: 7. This CDR3 is 14 amino acids long. The CDR3 protein is CSVDGQEPYYGYTF. As DNA, the CDR3 is TGCAGCGTTGACGGACAGGAGCCATACTATGGCTACACCTTC.

In this sample, this clonotype turned up a few times. This chain links TRBV24-1 with TRBJ1-5; maybe TRBD1 (5 bases). There are 17 residues in the CDR3. V was shortened by 9 bases and J by 0 bases, with 20 bases between the two germline ends. Per the germline V gene, CDR1 is KGHDR and CDR2 is SFDVKD. The DNA for the CDR3 is TGTGCCACCGTTCTAGACAGAAATTCTTATAGCAATCAGCCCCAGCATTTT. Encoded protein: CATVLDRNSYSNQPQHF.

The table lists this clonotype with a few counts. This rearrangement joins TRBV6-2 or TRBV6-3 to TRBJ2-7, with a possible D match to TRBD1 (6 bases). The CDR3 runs 14 residues. Germline V gene lookup returns CDR1 MNHEY and CDR2 SVGEGT. V was clipped by 6 bases and J by 3 bases, with 15 bases between them. CDR3 residues: CASSSRGNHYEQYF. CDR3 nucleotide sequence: TGTGCCAGCAGCTCCAGGGGAAACCACTACGAGCAGTACTTC.